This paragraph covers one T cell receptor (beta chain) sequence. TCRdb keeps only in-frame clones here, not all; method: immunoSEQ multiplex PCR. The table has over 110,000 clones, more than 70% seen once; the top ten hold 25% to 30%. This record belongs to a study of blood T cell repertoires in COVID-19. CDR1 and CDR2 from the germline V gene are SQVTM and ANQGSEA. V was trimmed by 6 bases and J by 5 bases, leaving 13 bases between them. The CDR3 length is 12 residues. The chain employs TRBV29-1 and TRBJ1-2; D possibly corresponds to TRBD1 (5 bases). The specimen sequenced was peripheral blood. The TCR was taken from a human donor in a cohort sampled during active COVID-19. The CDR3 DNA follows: TGCAGCGTCAGGGAATCAAGATATGGCTACACCTTC. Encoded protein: CSVRESRYGYTF.